Described below is a single TCR beta chain sequence and its context. The participants were between roughly 18 and 89 years old and came from 24 US areas. This CDR3 spans 15 amino acids. Germline CDR1 SGHNT, CDR2 YYREEE (reference sequence). Trimming pared 6 bases from V and 3 bases from J, leaving 18 bases between. This specimen comes from a study of blood T cell repertoires in COVID-19. The wider study: Both acute and convalescent COVID-19 samples were obtained from the United States, Italy and Spain. PBMCs, B-cell-depleted T cells, or T cells were the source of the cDNA or gDNA that made up the material.

Source study methods: Estimation of nucleated cell counts was performed using reference gene primer amplification. Produced via immunoSEQ multiplex PCR; TCRdb's table is partial and in-frame only. V and J calls and clone size are copied from that table; D and trimming were computed from the DNA. Here the sample spans approximately 250,000 clones, approximately 85% being singletons. The sequencing input was PBMCs or T cells enriched from blood (not recorded which). The chain uses TRBV5-4 and TRBJ1-1; D not certain. The TCR comes from a woman aged 25 to 39 who had recovered from COVID-19. The CDR3 nucleotides are TGTGCCAGCAATGGGAAAATGGGTAGCGACACTGAAGCTTTCTTT. It translates to CASNGKMGSDTEAFF.